This T cell receptor beta chain derives from a study of blood T cell repertoires in COVID-19. Study-wide context: COVID-19 samples from acute and convalescent phases originated in the United States, Italy and Spain. T cells, B-cell-depleted T cells, or PBMCs supplied cDNA or gDNA.

Looked up from germline, CDR1 is MGHRA and CDR2 is YSYEKL. This CDR3 is 14 amino acids long. V lost 2 bases and J lost 3; bases outside the gene matches: 2. Clones were read by immunoSEQ multiplex PCR, and TCRdb kept only the in-frame ones, dropping some. The sample shows about 360,000 clones, approximately 86% of them seen only once. The TCR comes from an older woman with COVID-19, enrolled during active disease. The chain has TRBV4-1 and TRBJ1-2; 8 nucleotides agree with TRBD1. The sequenced sample consisted of peripheral blood. The DNA for the CDR3 is TGCGCCAGCAGCCAACAGGGGGCGTACTATGGCTACACCTTC. Its translation is CASSQQGAYYGYTF.